Below, one T cell receptor (beta chain) is given with its context. Antigen unknown. This entry belongs to a study of Ad26.COV2.S vaccination and SARS-CoV-2 variants. Assay used: immunoSEQ multiplex PCR; TCRdb lists only in-frame clones, some missing. The table shows over 110,000 clones, with more than 80% occurring only once. The V gene's germline CDR1 is MNHNY and CDR2 SVGAGI (reference sequence). There are 15 residues in the CDR3. Trimming cost V 4 bases and J 3 bases, with 15 bases left between them. Study-wide findings and caveats: Vaccine and placebo recipients had comparable breadth of non-spike TCRs. In vaccinated individuals, spike-specific CD8+ and CD4+ T cell responses reportedly displayed substantial breadth.

This TCR derives from a human donor who had recovered from COVID-19. Sample: peripheral blood, taken after recovery from COVID-19. The V gene is TRBV6-6, the J gene TRBJ2-5; D possibly uses TRBD1 or TRBD2 (7 bases each). CDR3 in DNA: TGTGCCAGCAGTTCCTCAGGGGGGGGGAAAGAGACCCAGTACTTC. This gives the protein CASSSSGGGKETQYF.